The rows below give T cell receptor gamma chains drawn from one sample of a study of Vδ1+ human thymocytes. With CATT, TCRdb re-called clones from the multiplex PCR reads. The top ten hold 1.9% of the sample, which has tens of thousands of gamma-chain clones, roughly an eighth seen once. The source material was Vdelta1+ gamma-delta thymocytes from the thymus. These receptors originate from a child younger than two who had congenital heart surgery. CDR3s leave out the opening cysteine and the closing phenylalanine or tryptophan. The order of the fields is J gene, V gene, CDR3 length, CDR3 protein.

TRGJ1/TRGJ2 | TRGV8 | 11 | ATWDSLDYKKL
TRGJ1/TRGJ2 | TRGV9 | 14 | ALWEVPRPDYYKKL
TRGJP1 | TRGV4 | 13 | ATWNDNTTGWFKI
TRGJ1/TRGJ2 | TRGV5 | 9 | ATCLGYKKL
TRGJP | TRGV9 | 15 | ALWVRMEELGKKIKV
TRGJP2 | TRGV4 | 12 | ATWDGRSDWIKT
TRGJ1/TRGJ2 | TRGV4 | 8 | ATWGAWKL
TRGJP2 | TRGV4 | 11 | ATWDVRDWIKT
TRGJ1/TRGJ2 | TRGV9 | 10 | ALRELYYKKL
TRGJ1/TRGJ2 | TRGV8 | 9 | ATWDRGKKL
TRGJ1/TRGJ2 | TRGV4 | 16 | ATWDGPGPPVSCYKKL
TRGJ1/TRGJ2 | TRGV3 | 10 | ATWDRLPGKL
TRGJP2 | TRGV3 | 15 | ATWDRPKFSSDWIKT
TRGJ1/TRGJ2 | TRGV2 | 11 | AAWDGRDYKKL
TRGJ1/TRGJ2 | TRGV4 | 9 | ATWDGYKKL